This T cell receptor (beta chain) originates from a study of CD8 T cells in ankylosing spondylitis. From the 5' RACE reads, TCRdb called clonotypes with MiXCR, one entry per CDR3 protein. The top ten clones hold 4.5% to 6% of a sample with roughly 150,000 distinct CDR3 sequences, roughly 31% of them seen once. Study findings and constraints: Among TCR beta sequences, a motif of eight or nine highly homologous variants appeared characteristic of ankylosing spondylitis blood.

In regard to this clonotype: The antigen is unknown.

In germline, CDR1 is SGDLS, CDR2 YYNGEE. The CDR3 loop spans 18 amino acids. V lost 1 base, J lost 1 base, and 19 bases lay in between. The origin of this receptor is a male donor with ankylosing spondylitis. The sequencing sample was made of synovial fluid, either unsorted or a sorted T cell fraction (not recorded which). J is TRBJ2-3 and V is TRBV9; D gene ambiguous. As DNA, the CDR3 is TGTGCCAGCAGCGTATCCCCCTCGAGTTCTCCCGGCACAGATACGCAGTATTTT. Protein sequence: CASSVSPSSSPGTDTQYF.